This is a list of T cell receptor beta chains from one sample in a study of blood T cells in healthy people across ages. Each CDR3 protein gets one entry after TCRdb re-called the 5' RACE reads with MiXCR. The data hold some 1,000,000 distinct CDR3 sequences, with approximately 26% observed a single time. In addition, the sample was reused for a study of T cells of mothers and their children.

Specimen: blood. The receptors here all came from a girl aged 2 to 10 in good health. CDR3s include the opening cysteine and the closing phenylalanine or tryptophan. The size of a clone is reported for some rows only, either as once, few or many, or as a class for expanded clones.

v_call	j_call	clone_size	cdr3_length	cdr3_aa
TRBV5-6	TRBJ2-1	.	16	CASSLYGAGAINEQFF
TRBV3-1	TRBJ2-2	.	14	CASSHGMNTGELFF
TRBV6-6	TRBJ1-1	.	11	CASSFAGRAFF
TRBV6-5	TRBJ1-1	few	13	CASKGGPNTEAFF
TRBV7-9	TRBJ2-7	few	14	CASSFSPPGGEQYF
TRBV5-1	TRBJ2-4	.	17	CASSLVGQGLARNIQYF
TRBV7-7	TRBJ2-5	.	14	CASSLDGHQETQYF
TRBV7-9	TRBJ2-1	.	16	CASSLRPLQAYNEQFF
TRBV4-2	TRBJ2-1	.	16	CASSQDHGTGYNEQFF
TRBV5-1	TRBJ1-1	few	17	CASSFGGGVPGDTEAFF
TRBV12-3/TRBV12-4	TRBJ1-2	.	17	CASSLAVVTSKPHGYTF
TRBV4-2	TRBJ2-7	.	15	CASSHRLGGTYQQYF
TRBV5-6	TRBJ2-1	.	17	CASSLMGLADIRNEQFF
TRBV4-1	TRBJ2-3	few	17	CASSQEPFPGSTDTQYF
TRBV4-3	TRBJ2-1	few	23	CASSQPIVGAGGTTVSSYNEQFF
TRBV12-3/TRBV12-4	TRBJ2-7	.	15	CASSLRGQGNYEQYF
TRBV4-1	TRBJ2-2	few	17	CASSQDWSVGDTGELFF
TRBV7-2	TRBJ2-3	medium-sized	15	CASRRLAGVGDTQYF
TRBV6-5	TRBJ2-5	.	16	CASSYRASGGRETQYF
TRBV7-8	TRBJ2-1	.	15	CASSRQGEGYNEQFF
TRBV3-1	TRBJ2-7	.	14	CASSRAHTGHEQYF
TRBV19	TRBJ2-5	.	15	CASSTGLAGSETQYF
TRBV7-2	TRBJ2-5	many	13	CASSPRRGETQYF